This T cell receptor beta chain was identified during a study of shared clonotypes between healthy human individuals. General study points: Although depth was large, rarefaction showed that sequencing of the sorted subsets was incomplete. The sharing of 4.5% to 5% of naive CD4 clonotypes was seen across a handful of donors.

As to this clone: The antigen is undetermined.

Deep-level settings were used for running the assay. The assay was immunoSEQ multiplex PCR, and TCRdb's table has in-frame clones only and misses some. The repertoire holds fewer than 130,000 clones, with approximately 65% as singletons. The CDR3 is 16 amino acids. CDR1 SEHNR and CDR2 FQNEAQ come from the germline V gene (reference sequence). Trimming left V 5 bases short and J 1 base short, with 16 bases between. The specimen sequenced was memory CD8+ T cells sorted from blood. Subset of the sample: CD45RO+ cells pooled with CCR7-negative TemRA cells. The J gene is TRBJ2-3, the V gene TRBV7-9, with D perhaps given as TRBD1 or TRBD2 (6 bases each). The receptor was isolated from a woman aged 25 to 39 in good health. CDR3 protein: CASSHTGRWRTDTQYF. Written as DNA, the CDR3 is TGTGCCAGCAGCCACACAGGGAGGTGGCGCACAGATACGCAGTATTTT.